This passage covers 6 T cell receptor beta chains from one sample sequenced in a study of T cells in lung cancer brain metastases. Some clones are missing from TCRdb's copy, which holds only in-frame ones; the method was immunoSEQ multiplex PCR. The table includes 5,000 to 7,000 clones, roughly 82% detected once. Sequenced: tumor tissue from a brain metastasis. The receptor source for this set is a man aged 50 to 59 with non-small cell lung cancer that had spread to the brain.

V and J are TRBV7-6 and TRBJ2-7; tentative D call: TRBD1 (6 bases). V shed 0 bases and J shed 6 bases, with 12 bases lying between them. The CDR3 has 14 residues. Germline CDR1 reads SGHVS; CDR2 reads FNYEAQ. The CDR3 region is CASSLAGGSTEQYF. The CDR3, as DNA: TGTGCCAGCAGCTTAGCAGGGGGTTCCACCGAGCAGTACTTC.

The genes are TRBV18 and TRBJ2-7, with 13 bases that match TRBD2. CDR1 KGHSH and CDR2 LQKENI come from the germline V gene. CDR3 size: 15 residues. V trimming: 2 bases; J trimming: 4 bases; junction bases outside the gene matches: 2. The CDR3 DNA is TGTGCCAGCTCACCAGGGACTAGCGGGGTATACGAGCAGTACTTC. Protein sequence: CASSPGTSGVYEQYF.

Here the CDR3 reads CAWSRGALNEQFF. The CDR3 DNA is TGTGCCTGGAGTCGGGGGGCCCTCAATGAGCAGTTCTTC. This chain joins TRBV30 and TRBJ2-1; perhaps TRBD2 as D (7 bases). The CDR3 spans 13 residues. Germline V gene sequence: CDR1 GTSNPN, CDR2 SVGIG (reference sequence). The V and J ends lost 2 bases and 6 bases respectively, with 11 bases between them.

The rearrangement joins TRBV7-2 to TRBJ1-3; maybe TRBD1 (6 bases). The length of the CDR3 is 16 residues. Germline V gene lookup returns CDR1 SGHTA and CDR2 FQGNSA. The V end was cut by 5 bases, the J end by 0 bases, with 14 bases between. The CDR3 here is CASSPGGLNSGNTIYF. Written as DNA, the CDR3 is TGTGCCAGCAGCCCCGGGGGCTTAAACTCTGGAAACACCATATATTTT.

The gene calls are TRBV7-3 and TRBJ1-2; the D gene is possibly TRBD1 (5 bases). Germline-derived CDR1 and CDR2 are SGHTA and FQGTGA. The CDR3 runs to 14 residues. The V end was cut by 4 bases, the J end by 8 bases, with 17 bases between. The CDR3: CASSSIQDPQGYTF. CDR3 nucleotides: TGTGCCAGCAGCTCCATACAGGACCCCCAGGGCTACACCTTC.

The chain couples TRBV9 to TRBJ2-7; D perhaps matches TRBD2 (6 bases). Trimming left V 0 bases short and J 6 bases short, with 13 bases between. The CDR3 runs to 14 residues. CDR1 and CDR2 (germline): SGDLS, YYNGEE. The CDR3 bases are TGTGCCAGCAGCGTAGATGCGGGGACCCCCGAGCAGTACTTC. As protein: CASSVDAGTPEQYF.